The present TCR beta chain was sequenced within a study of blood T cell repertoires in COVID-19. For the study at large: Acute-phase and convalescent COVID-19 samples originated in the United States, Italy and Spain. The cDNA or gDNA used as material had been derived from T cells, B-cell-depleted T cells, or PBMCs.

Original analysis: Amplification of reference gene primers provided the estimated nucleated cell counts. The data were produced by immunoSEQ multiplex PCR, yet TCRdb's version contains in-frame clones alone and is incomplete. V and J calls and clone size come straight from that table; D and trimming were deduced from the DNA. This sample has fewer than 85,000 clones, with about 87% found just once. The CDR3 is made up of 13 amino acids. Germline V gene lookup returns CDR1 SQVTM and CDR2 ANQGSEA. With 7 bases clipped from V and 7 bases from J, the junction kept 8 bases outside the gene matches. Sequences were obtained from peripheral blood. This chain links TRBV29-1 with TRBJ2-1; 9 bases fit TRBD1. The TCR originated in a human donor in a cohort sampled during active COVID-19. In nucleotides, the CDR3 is TGCAGCGCCGGACAGGGGTTGGGGAATGAGCAGTTCTTC. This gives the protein CSAGQGLGNEQFF.